Presented here are 14 T cell receptor beta chains from one specimen sequenced in a study of identical twins. MiXCR, applied by TCRdb to the 5' RACE reads, yields one record per CDR3 protein. The table lists about 920,000 distinct CDR3 sequences, more than 9% of them singletons. This same sample was also taken into another study, of yellow fever vaccine responses in identical twins.

Sequenced input: PBMCs. The receptors come from a woman younger than 30 in good health.

The chain carries TRBV11-2 and TRBJ2-3, with 14 bases matching TRBD2. V was pared by 5 bases and J by 11 bases, with 9 bases of the junction left unmatched. Germline V CDR1 and CDR2: SGHAT, FQNNGV. The CDR3 loop spans 15 amino acids. The CDR3 spells CASSPPGLAGGLQYF. CDR3 DNA sequence: TGTGCCAGCAGCCCCCCAGGACTAGCGGGAGGTTTGCAGTATTTT.

This clonotype was seen repeatedly, ten times or more. This chain connects TRBV15 to TRBJ1-2, with 8 bases aligning to TRBD1. The junction had 3 bases not matched to a gene; V was cut back by 3 bases and J by 0 bases. This CDR3 spans 15 amino acids. Germline CDR1 reads LNHNV; CDR2 reads YYDKDF (reference sequence). Here the CDR3 reads CATSRTGVTNYGYTF. The CDR3 DNA is TGTGCCACCAGCAGGACAGGGGTGACTAACTATGGCTACACCTTC.

This clonotype was seen more than once but under ten times. The V gene is TRBV4-1, the J gene TRBJ1-2; 8 bases line up with TRBD1. Unmatched junction bases numbered 13, after V lost 5 bases and J lost 8 bases. The CDR3 contains 15 residues. CDR1 MGHRA and CDR2 YSYEKL come from the germline V gene. The CDR3 region is CASSTRQGNIFGYTF. The CDR3 coding sequence is TGCGCCAGCAGCACTCGACAGGGGAACATCTTCGGCTACACCTTC.

A few counts support this clonotype. The CDR3 spells CASSLGTIYEQYV. The CDR3 nucleotides are TGTGCCAGCAGTTTAGGGACCATCTACGAGCAGTACGTC. This chain connects TRBV12-3 or TRBV12-4 to TRBJ2-7; the D is unclear. Trimming pared 1 base from V and 3 bases from J, leaving 7 bases between. The CDR3 is made up of 13 amino acids.

The sample holds a few counts of this clonotype. J is TRBJ1-1 and V is TRBV29-1; D is ambiguous. This CDR3 region has 13 residues. The V gene's germline CDR1 is SQVTM and CDR2 ANQGSEA. V was trimmed by 3 bases and J by 0 bases, leaving 8 bases between them. The CDR3 spells CSVEGGLNTEAFF. CDR3 in DNA: TGCAGCGTTGAGGGAGGGTTGAACACTGAAGCTTTCTTT.

The V gene is TRBV4-2, the J gene TRBJ2-3; 9 nucleotides align to TRBD2. V was pared by 1 base and J by 3 bases, with 5 bases of the junction left unmatched. CDR1 is LGHNA, CDR2 YNFKEQ, per germline. The CDR3 has 16 amino acids. The CDR3 protein is CASSQGSGSGTDTQYF. The DNA for the CDR3 is TGTGCCAGCAGCCAAGGTAGCGGGAGTGGGACAGATACGCAGTATTTT.

The chain has TRBV5-1 and TRBJ2-2, with TRBD1 matching 11 bases. With 4 bases clipped from V and 7 bases from J, the junction kept 9 bases outside the gene matches. Germline-derived CDR1 and CDR2 are SGHRS and YFSETQ. This CDR3 has 16 residues. In DNA form, the CDR3 reads TGCGCCAGCAGCCCCCGGACAGGGGGCGGAAACGGGGAGCTGTTTTTT. The encoded protein is CASSPRTGGGNGELFF.

This clonotype was detected many times. The chain employs TRBV15 and TRBJ1-5; D is uncertain. Germline-derived CDR1 and CDR2 are LNHNV and YYDKDF (reference sequence). V was cut by 0 bases and J by 7 bases, with 10 bases left in between. The CDR3 runs 14 residues. For the CDR3, the DNA is TGTGCCACCAGCAGAGATCGGTTAGGCCAGCCCCAGCATTTT. It yields the protein CATSRDRLGQPQHF.

Only a few counts were recorded for this clonotype. At one of its ends the junction is not consistent with the germline gene, which may arise from a read error. The gene calls are TRBV4-1 and TRBJ2-1; 14 bases are shared with TRBD2. CDR1 is MGHRA and CDR2 is YSYEKL in the germline V gene. The CDR3 is 19 residues long. In nucleotides, the CDR3 is TGCGCCAGCAGCAAAGAGGGACTAGCGGGAGAGTCCTCCTACAATGAGCAGTTCTTC. Amino acids: CASSKEGLAGESSYNEQFF.

The gene calls are TRBV20-1 and TRBJ2-5; TRBD2 agrees at 7 bases. The ends lost 3 bases at V and 4 bases at J; junction bases unmatched: 8. CDR1 is DFQATT and CDR2 is SNEGSKA in the germline V gene (reference sequence). The CDR3 extends over 14 amino acids. CDR3 protein: CSARGGRAGETQYF. CDR3 in DNA: TGCAGTGCTAGGGGTGGGAGGGCCGGAGAGACCCAGTACTTC.

This clonotype has only a few counts. Sequence at one end of the junction differs from germline and may be a read error. This sequence joins TRBV24-1 and TRBJ2-1; no firm D call. CDR3 length equals 11 residues. Germline V gene data show CDR1 as KGHDR and CDR2 as SFDVKD. CDR3 amino acids: CATNDNNEQFF. As DNA, the CDR3 is TGTGCCACCAATGATAACAATGAGCAGTTCTTC.

This clonotype was observed at least ten times. The CDR3 sequence is CASSWGHGDTDTQYF. The DNA for the CDR3 is TGTGCCAGCAGCTGGGGACACGGGGACACAGATACGCAGTATTTT. The chain links TRBV5-5 to TRBJ2-3; tentative D call: TRBD1 (6 bases). The germline V and J ends were trimmed by 3 bases and 2 bases, with 13 bases remaining between them. Germline values: CDR1 SGHKS, CDR2 YYEKEE (reference sequence). CDR3 length: 15 residues. The full variable domain, completed using reference TRBV5-5 and TRBJ2-3, is DAGVTQSPTHLIKTRGQQVTLRCSPISGHKSVSWYQQVLGQGPQFIFQYYEKEERGRGNFPDRFSARQFPNYSSELNVNALLLGDSALYLCASSWGHGDTDTQYFGPGTRLTVL.

This clonotype has only a few counts. The chain employs TRBV7-3 and TRBJ2-1, with 7 bases aligning to TRBD2. The CDR3 totals 15 residues. The V segment lost 3 bases and the J segment 8 bases; nucleotides outside the gene matches: 10. Looked up from germline, CDR1 is SGHTA and CDR2 is FQGTGA. CDR3 loop: CASSLGGRTLDEQFF. The CDR3 DNA reads TGTGCCAGCAGCTTGGGCGGGAGAACTTTGGATGAGCAGTTCTTC.

This chain joins TRBV11-2 and TRBJ2-1; maybe TRBD2 (5 bases). The CDR3 runs 15 residues. Germline V gene lookup returns CDR1 SGHAT and CDR2 FQNNGV. V was trimmed by 5 bases and J by 5 bases, leaving 16 bases between them. The chain's CDR3 is CASSPGMRVNNEQFF. Written as DNA, the CDR3 is TGTGCCAGCAGCCCCGGGATGCGGGTGAACAATGAGCAGTTCTTC.